The entry that follows covers one T cell receptor (beta chain) sequence. The CDR3 length is 16 residues. V shed 0 bases and J shed 2 bases, with 11 bases lying between them. Germline lookup yields CDR1 LGHNA and CDR2 YNFKEQ. The entry originates in a study of blood T cell repertoires in COVID-19. Background on the study: The United States, Italy and Spain supplied acute and convalescent COVID-19 samples. T cells, B-cell-depleted T cells, or PBMCs supplied cDNA or gDNA.

Ages ranged from roughly 18 to 100 years, with residence in approximately 25 US areas. The authors' processing: Estimated nucleated cell counts came from reference gene primer amplification. Using immunoSEQ multiplex PCR, the repertoire was profiled, and TCRdb retains in-frame clones only, with some absent. V, J and clone size were drawn from that table, and D and trimming were deduced from the DNA. Here the sample spans roughly 220,000 clones, 70% to 90% being singletons. Sequencing was performed on PBMCs or T cells enriched from blood (not recorded which). V is TRBV4-2 and J is TRBJ2-1; D gene ambiguous. The clonotype was recovered from a woman aged 45-65 years with acute COVID-19. CDR3 sequence: CASSQEADLTYNEQFF. In nucleotides, the CDR3 is TGTGCCAGCAGCCAAGAGGCGGATCTGACCTACAATGAGCAGTTCTTC.